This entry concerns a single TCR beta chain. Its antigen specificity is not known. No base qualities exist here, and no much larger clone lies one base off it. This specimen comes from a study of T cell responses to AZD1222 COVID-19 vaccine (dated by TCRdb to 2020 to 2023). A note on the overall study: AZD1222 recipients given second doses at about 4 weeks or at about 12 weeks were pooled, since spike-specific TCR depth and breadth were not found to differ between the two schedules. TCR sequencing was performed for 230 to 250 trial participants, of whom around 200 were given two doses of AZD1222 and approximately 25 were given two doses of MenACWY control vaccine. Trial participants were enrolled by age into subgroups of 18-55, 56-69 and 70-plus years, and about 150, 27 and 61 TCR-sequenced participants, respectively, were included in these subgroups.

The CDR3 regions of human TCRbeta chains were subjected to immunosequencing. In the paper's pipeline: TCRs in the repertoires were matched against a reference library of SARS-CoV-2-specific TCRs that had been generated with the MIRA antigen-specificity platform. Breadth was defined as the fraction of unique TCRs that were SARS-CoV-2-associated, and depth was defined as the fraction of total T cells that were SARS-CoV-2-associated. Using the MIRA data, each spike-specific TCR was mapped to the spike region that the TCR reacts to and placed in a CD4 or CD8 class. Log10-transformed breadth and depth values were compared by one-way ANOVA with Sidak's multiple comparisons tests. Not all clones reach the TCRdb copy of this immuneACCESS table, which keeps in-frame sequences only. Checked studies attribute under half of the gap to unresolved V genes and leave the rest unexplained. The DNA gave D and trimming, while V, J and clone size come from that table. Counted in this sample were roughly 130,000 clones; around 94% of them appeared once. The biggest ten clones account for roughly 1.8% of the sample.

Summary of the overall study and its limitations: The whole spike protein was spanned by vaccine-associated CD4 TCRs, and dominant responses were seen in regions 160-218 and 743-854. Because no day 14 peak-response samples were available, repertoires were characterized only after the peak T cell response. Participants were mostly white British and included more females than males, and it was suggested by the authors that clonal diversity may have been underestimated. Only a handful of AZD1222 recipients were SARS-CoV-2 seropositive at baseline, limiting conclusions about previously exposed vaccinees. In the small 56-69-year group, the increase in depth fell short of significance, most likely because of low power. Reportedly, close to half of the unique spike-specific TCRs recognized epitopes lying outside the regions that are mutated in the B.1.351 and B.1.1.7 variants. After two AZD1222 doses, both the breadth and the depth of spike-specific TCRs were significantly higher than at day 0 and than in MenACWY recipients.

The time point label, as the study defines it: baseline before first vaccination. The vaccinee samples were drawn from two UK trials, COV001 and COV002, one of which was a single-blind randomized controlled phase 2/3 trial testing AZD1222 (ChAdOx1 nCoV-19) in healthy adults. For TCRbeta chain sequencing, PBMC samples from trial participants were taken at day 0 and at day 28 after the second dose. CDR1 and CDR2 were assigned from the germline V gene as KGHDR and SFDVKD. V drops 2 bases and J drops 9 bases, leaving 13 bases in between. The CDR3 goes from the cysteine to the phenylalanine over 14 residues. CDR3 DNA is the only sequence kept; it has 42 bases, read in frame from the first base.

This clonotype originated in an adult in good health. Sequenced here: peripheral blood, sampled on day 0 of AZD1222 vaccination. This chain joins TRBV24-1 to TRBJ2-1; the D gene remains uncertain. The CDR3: CATSDSIIKGEQFF. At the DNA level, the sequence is TGTGCCACCAGTGATTCAATTATAAAGGGTGAGCAGTTCTTC.